The 21 T cell receptor beta chains below come from one sample, sequenced in a study of Ad26.COV2.S vaccination and SARS-CoV-2 variants. Here immunoSEQ multiplex PCR was the method, and the copy in TCRdb shows in-frame clones only, minus some. The sample yields about 460,000 clones, 70% to 90% seen once. Noted treatment: about 20 received Ad26.COV2.S at low or high dose, single or two shots; a few received placebo; per-sample allocation not given. Sampling was performed 63 days after the first vaccine or placebo injection. The specimen was peripheral blood, collected in a trial of Ad26.COV2.S vaccine versus placebo. These receptors all stem from a person aged 18 to 65 who received the Ad26.COV2.S COVID-19 vaccine or a placebo.

This chain links TRBV6-1 with TRBJ1-5; 7 bases match TRBD1. Trimming removed 1 base from V and 6 bases from J; junction bases left unmatched: 9. Germline CDR1 reads MNHNS; CDR2 reads SASEGT. This CDR3 has 16 amino acids. CDR3 coding DNA: TGTGCCAGCAGTGAAGATGGGAGGGGGCAGGTTCAGCCCCAGCATTTT. Protein sequence: CASSEDGRGQVQPQHF.

The V call is TRBV27, the J call TRBJ2-2, with D possibly being TRBD1 or TRBD2 (5 bases each). Germline CDR1 and CDR2: MNHEY and SMNVEV (reference sequence). This CDR3 spans 16 amino acids. V lost 4 bases to trimming and J lost 1 base, with 13 bases between them. The DNA for the CDR3 is TGTGCCAGCAGTTCCAGGGACGGAATGAACACCGGGGAGCTGTTTTTT. Translation: CASSSRDGMNTGELFF.

The chain has TRBV3-1 (or the pseudogene TRBV3-2) and TRBJ2-2, with a tentative D call TRBD1 (5 bases). The length of the CDR3 is 15 residues. With 5 bases removed from V and 6 bases from J, the gap between germline ends came to 16 bases. CDR1 LGHDT and CDR2 YNNKEL come from the germline V gene (reference sequence). The CDR3 sequence is CASSVQGVGSGELFF. For the CDR3, the DNA is TGTGCCAGCAGCGTACAAGGGGTAGGGTCCGGGGAGCTGTTTTTT.

The V call is TRBV27, the J call TRBJ1-5; D is possibly TRBD1 (5 bases). CDR3 length: 13 amino acids. Trimming pared 2 bases from V and 4 bases from J, leaving 6 bases between. Germline CDR1 and CDR2: MNHEY and SMNVEV (reference sequence). DNA for the CDR3: TGTGCCAGCAGTTTAGCAGGGAATCAGCCCCAGCATTTT. Translated: CASSLAGNQPQHF.

The chain recombines TRBV5-8 with TRBJ2-1, with a tentative D call TRBD2 (6 bases). Germline CDR1 SGHTS, CDR2 YDEGEE. Trimming removed 0 bases at V and 0 bases at J, with 7 bases between. This CDR3 has 15 residues. The CDR3 loop reads CASSLAGLSYNEQFF. DNA for the CDR3: TGTGCCAGCAGCTTGGCGGGACTCTCCTACAATGAGCAGTTCTTC.

This clone occurred once. The chain links TRBV5-4 to TRBJ2-7, with 8 bases identical to TRBD1. V shed 3 bases and J 7 bases; nucleotides not matched to a gene: 6. The germline V gene encodes CDR1 SGHNT and CDR2 YYREEE (reference sequence). CDR3 size: 13 residues. The CDR3: CASSSDRVGEQYF. In DNA form, the CDR3 reads TGTGCCAGCAGCTCGGACAGGGTCGGGGAGCAGTACTTC.

CDR3 coding DNA: TGTGCCAGCAGCTTAGGACAGGGCTACAGTAATGAGCAGTTCTTC. Residues: CASSLGQGYSNEQFF. The chain carries TRBV5-5 and TRBJ2-1, with TRBD1 matching over 8 bases. The germline V gene encodes CDR1 SGHKS and CDR2 YYEKEE (reference sequence). Trimming removed 2 bases from V and 7 bases from J; junction bases left unmatched: 8. This CDR3 comprises 15 residues. Based on the CDR3 plus reference TRBV5-5 and TRBJ2-1, the full variable domain is DAGVTQSPTHLIKTRGQQVTLRCSPISGHKSVSWYQQVLGQGPQFIFQYYEKEERGRGNFPDRFSARQFPNYSSELNVNALLLGDSALYLCASSLGQGYSNEQFFGPGTRLTVL.

The V call is TRBV21-1, the J call TRBJ1-4; the table names TRBD1, a call not compared with the DNA. TRBV21-1 is described as a pseudogene. This CDR3 has 19 residues. The CDR3 is CASLPMTGGQHATNEKLFF. Written as DNA, the CDR3 is TGTGCCAGCCTCCCCATGACAGGGGGCCAACATGCAACTAATGAAAAACTGTTTTTT.

This clone was detected once. V usage is TRBV6-6 and J usage is TRBJ1-2; the D is unclear. V was trimmed by 8 bases and J by 1 base, leaving 5 bases between them. This CDR3 has 11 residues. The germline gives CDR1 MNHNY, CDR2 SVGAGI (reference sequence). This CDR3 is CASGLNYGYTF. For the CDR3, the DNA is TGTGCCAGCGGCCTTAACTATGGCTACACCTTC.

The chain carries TRBV7-8 and TRBJ2-5; 10 positions agree with TRBD2. The length of the CDR3 is 17 residues. Germline V lookup: CDR1 SGHVS, CDR2 FQNEAQ. V trimming: 2 bases; J trimming: 5 bases; junction bases outside the gene matches: 11. The CDR3 coding sequence is TGTGCCAGCAGCTTAACATGGGCTAGCGGGGGCGCGGAGACCCAGTACTTC. This translates into CASSLTWASGGAETQYF.

J is TRBJ1-1 and V is TRBV28, with 9 bases lining up with TRBD1. CDR3 size: 12 residues. Losses at the gene ends were 6 bases for V and 11 bases for J; bases not matched to a gene: 7. Germline assignment: CDR1 MDHEN and CDR2 SYDVKM. Here the CDR3 DNA reads TGTGCCAGCAGGATAAACAGGGGGCCCGCTTTCTTT. Translated: CASRINRGPAFF.

The V call is TRBV5-1, the J call TRBJ2-3; TRBD1 matches at 8 bases. The CDR3 spans 18 residues. CDR1 SGHRS and CDR2 YFSETQ come from the germline V gene. J lost 0 bases, V lost 0 bases, and 9 bases had no gene match. CDR3 amino acids: CASSLGGTGVSSTDTQYF. CDR3 DNA: TGCGCCAGCAGCTTGGGGGGGACAGGAGTTTCTAGCACAGATACGCAGTATTTT.

V gene TRBV25-1 combines with J gene TRBJ1-1; D is ambiguous. Germline V gives CDR1 MGHDK, CDR2 SYGVNS. Between the trimmed V and J ends, which lost 3 bases and 4 bases, there was a span of 9 bases. The CDR3 sequence is 13 residues long. The CDR3 reads CASSERRGTEAFF. CDR3 in DNA: TGTGCCAGCAGTGAGCGTCGGGGCACTGAAGCTTTCTTT.

The chain employs TRBV5-1 and TRBJ2-1, with 13 bases fitting TRBD2. The germline V gene has CDR1 SGHRS and CDR2 YFSETQ. Trimming removed 4 bases from V and 8 bases from J; junction bases left unmatched: 9. The CDR3 has 16 amino acids. The CDR3 DNA sequence: TGCGCCAGCAGCCCACCCGGACTAGCGGGAGTGGATGAGCAGTTCTTC. It codes for CASSPPGLAGVDEQFF.

In its sample, this clone was seen once. The J gene is TRBJ2-3, the V gene TRBV6-2 or TRBV6-3; D is perhaps TRBD2 (6 bases). CDR1 and CDR2 from the germline V gene are MNHEY and SVGEGT. V lost 2 bases, J lost 2 bases, and 20 bases lay in between. The CDR3 consists of 18 residues. The CDR3 is CASSYDIMGEAPTDTQYF. CDR3 in DNA: TGTGCCAGCAGTTACGATATAATGGGGGAGGCCCCCACAGATACGCAGTATTTT.

The gene calls are TRBV18 and TRBJ2-7; no clear D. Between the trimmed V and J ends, which lost 1 base and 9 bases, there was a span of 10 bases. Germline values: CDR1 KGHSH, CDR2 LQKENI. The CDR3 runs 12 residues. The CDR3 region is CASSPRRTPQYF. The CDR3 bases are TGTGCCAGCTCACCACGACGAACCCCGCAGTACTTC.

The chain uses TRBV30 and TRBJ2-3; 10 bases map to TRBD2. This CDR3 has 17 residues. Germline V gene data show CDR1 as GTSNPN and CDR2 as SVGIG (reference sequence). With 1 base clipped from V and 1 base from J, the junction kept 8 bases outside the gene matches. For the CDR3, the DNA is TGTGCCTGGAGTGGGGGAGCGGGAGGGCCCGGCACAGATACGCAGTATTTT. Translated, it gives CAWSGGAGGPGTDTQYF.

The chain combines TRBV6-5 with TRBJ1-3; D unclear. V was shortened by 6 bases and J by 0 bases, with 6 bases between the two germline ends. Germline V lookup: CDR1 MNHEY, CDR2 SVGAGI. The CDR3 consists of 13 residues. The CDR3 reads CASSALSGNTIYF. CDR3 bases: TGTGCCAGCAGCGCTCTCTCTGGAAACACCATATATTTT.

This clone was counted a single time. The rearrangement uses TRBV5-1 and TRBJ2-2; the D is unclear. Trimming left V 3 bases short and J 6 bases short, with 15 bases between. The CDR3 spans 15 residues. Germline V CDR1 and CDR2: SGHRS, YFSETQ. DNA for the CDR3: TGCGCCAGCAGCTCGCCCGCCGTTATCGCCGGGGAGCTGTTTTTT. It translates to CASSSPAVIAGELFF.

CDR3 coding DNA: TGTGCCAGCAGTTTCGACGCGAACTATCAGCCCCAGCATTTT. Its translation: CASSFDANYQPQHF. The V call is TRBV6-2 or TRBV6-3, the J call TRBJ1-5; no clear D. CDR1 and CDR2 (germline): MNHEY, SVGEGT. Deletions cut 4 bases from V and 5 bases from J, with 12 bases between. The CDR3 length is 14 residues.

The chain is built from TRBV7-9 and TRBJ1-2; TRBD1 agrees at 8 bases. The J segment lost 8 bases and the V segment lost 4 bases, leaving 3 bases of the junction unmatched. This CDR3 has 12 amino acids. The germline V gene has CDR1 SEHNR and CDR2 FQNEAQ (reference sequence). CDR3 nucleotide sequence: TGTGCCAGCAGCTCGACAGGGGAGGGCTACACCTTC. Translated: CASSSTGEGYTF.